This T cell receptor beta chain was recovered during a study of cytomegalovirus exposure and HLA in healthy donors. In the study overall: A subsequent analysis stated that the 95 to 150 validation repertoires were run on the same platform as the roughly 710 first-cohort repertoires.

Study outcomes and limitations: In vitro assays verified that three CMV-associated chains recognized CMV antigens specifically. 150 or so TCR beta chains were listed as cytomegalovirus-associated. Rare TCR sequences predominated, though certain public TCRs were found in many donors.

Data came from immunoSEQ multiplex PCR; TCRdb stores just in-frame clones and leaves some out. Counted here are approximately 62,000 clones, 92% occurring once; the ten biggest clones make up 1.3%. In regard to this clone: Antigen unknown.

CDR3 length: 14 residues. J was trimmed by 8 bases and V by 5 bases; bases with no gene match: 10. Germline V gene sequence: CDR1 SGHAT, CDR2 FQNNGV. V gene TRBV11-2 combines with J gene TRBJ1-1; 8 bases map to TRBD1. The TCR sequence derives from a woman aged 18-29 years in good health and CMV-seronegative. The sample consisted of PBMCs. The CDR3 DNA is TGTGCCAGCAGCCACCTTACAGGGGGACTAGAAGCTTTCTTT. This codes for CASSHLTGGLEAFF.